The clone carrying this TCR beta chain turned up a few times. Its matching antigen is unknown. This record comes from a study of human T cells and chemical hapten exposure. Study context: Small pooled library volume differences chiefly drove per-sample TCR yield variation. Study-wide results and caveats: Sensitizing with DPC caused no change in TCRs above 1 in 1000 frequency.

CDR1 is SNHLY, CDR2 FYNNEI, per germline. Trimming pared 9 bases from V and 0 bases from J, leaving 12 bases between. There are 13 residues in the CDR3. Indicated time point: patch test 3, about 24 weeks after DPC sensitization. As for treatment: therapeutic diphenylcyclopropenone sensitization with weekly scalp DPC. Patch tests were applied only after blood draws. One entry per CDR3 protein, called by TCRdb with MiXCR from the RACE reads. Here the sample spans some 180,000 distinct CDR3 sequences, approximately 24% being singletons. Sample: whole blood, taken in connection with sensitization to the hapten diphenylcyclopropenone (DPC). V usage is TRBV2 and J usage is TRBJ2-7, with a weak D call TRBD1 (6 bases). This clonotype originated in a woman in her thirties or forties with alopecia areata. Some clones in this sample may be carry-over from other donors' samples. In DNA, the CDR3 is TGTGCCAGAACCGGGACAAACTCCTACGAGCAGTACTTC. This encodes CARTGTNSYEQYF.